This T cell receptor (beta chain) is from a study of PD-L1 blockade in urothelial cancer (dated 2017 in TCRdb). About the full investigation: Every patient began therapy around 2014 and was given atezolizumab 1,200 mg intravenously every 3 weeks. About 85% of the roughly 29 patients were identified as males with urothelial cancer of bladder origin, and a prior smoking history was reported by 18 of 29 patients. Blood samples were analyzed 3 weeks after the start of treatment (second dose) and 6 weeks after the start of treatment. Whole exome sequencing and RNA sequencing of pretreatment tumors were performed alongside TCR sequencing in the same patients. Somatic, immune and clinical correlates of response to PD-L1 blockade with atezolizumab in urothelial cancer were the focus of an exploratory multi-omic analysis. Pretreatment tumor samples, along with matched peripheral blood serially collected before and after atezolizumab treatment, were subjected to TCR sequencing. Pretreatment blood TCR-seq was available for 30 or so patients, at least one posttreatment blood collection was obtained for around 25 patients, and tumor TCR-seq was available for around 25 patients. Some ten patients reached durable clinical benefit, while 20 patients did not. Durable clinical benefit meant progression-free survival longer than 6 months, and TCR features were also tested against progression-free and overall survival. An ECOG performance status of 0 or 1 was recorded for the patients, and 0 to 3 prior chemotherapy regimens had been received by the patients. Blood samples gave a median of about 130,000 T cells and under 85,000 unique TCRs, with a median clonality of around 0.08. What the study reported, not specific to this receptor: Because the sample size was small (n = 29) and many of the analyses were exploratory, the results are meant to be hypothesis-generating. A pretreatment peripheral blood TCR clonality below the median was linked to improved progression-free and overall survival. Among patients with durable benefit, tumor-associated TCR clones showed greater expansion in peripheral blood 3 weeks after treatment started (n of about 20, p = 0.022).

A note on this clone: The antigen it binds to is not known. Base qualities are not recorded, but no much larger clone differs from it by a single base.

Each PCR received spiked-in synthetic TCR analog templates so that absolute template abundance could be estimated from read counts. The immunoSEQ assay used bias-controlled V and J gene primers to amplify TCRbeta CDR3 regions from genomic DNA. Sequencing of rearranged TCRbeta segments was performed at approximately 20X coverage. The original pipeline was this. Sequencing errors were corrected by clustering, and CDR3s were annotated against IMGT so that V, D and J genes could be assigned. Out-of-frame and stop-codon sequences were excluded, and only productive TCRbeta rearrangements were used in downstream analyses. Clonality was computed as one minus Shannon entropy normalized by the log of the number of unique productive sequences. Fisher's exact test with Benjamini-Hochberg correction, at a threshold of adjusted p below 0.01, was used to find clones that differed between time points or between blood and tumor. TCRdb retrieved this table from immuneACCESS and kept in-frame rearrangements only. Not all clones are present; in checked studies, unresolved V genes account for under half, and no reason is known for the remainder. That table furnishes V, J and clone size, whereas the DNA furnished D and trimming. This sample is represented by just under 40,000 clones; approximately 90% of them were singletons. The ten most abundant clones make up roughly 2.1% of the sample.

The cohort comprised nearly 30 patients with locally advanced or metastatic urothelial carcinoma treated at Memorial Sloan Kettering on a trial protocol. Peripheral blood mononuclear cells were collected pretreatment and during treatment, at between 1 and 8 total time points per patient. The Qiagen DNeasy Blood extraction kit was used to purify genomic DNA from total PBMCs and tumor samples. Collected pretreatment and during treatment, PBMCs were isolated and stored as previously described. The cysteine opens and the phenylalanine closes a CDR3 of 15 amino acids. Only CDR3 DNA is held: 45 bases, read in frame from base 1. The germline V gene encodes CDR1 SGHTA and CDR2 FQGNSA. V and J lose 4 bases and 0 bases, and a span of 12 bases separates them.

The sample consisted of PBMCs, taken around atezolizumab (anti-PD-L1) treatment. The TCR sequence derives from a man between 60 and 70 years old with urothelial cancer. Recombination joined TRBV7-2 with TRBJ1-2; the D gene cannot be resolved reliably. The CDR3 reads CASSSKTGANYGYTF. Here is the DNA: TGTGCCAGCAGCTCAAAGACGGGAGCTAACTATGGCTACACCTTC.